The rows below give T cell receptor beta chains drawn from one sample of a study of cytomegalovirus exposure and HLA in healthy donors. Libraries were prepared by immunoSEQ multiplex PCR; TCRdb keeps only in-frame clonotypes and omits some of them. The sample records 74,000 or so clones, 60% to 85% being singletons. The sequencing input was PBMCs. Receptors were obtained from a male donor in good health and CMV-seropositive. Each CDR3 is given with its conserved first and last residue. D genes are given only for firm matches. Some rows mark clone size as missing; the rest say once, few, many or name a class of expanded clone.

CDR3 DNA: TGTGCCAGCTCACTAGCGGAAGACTACGAGCAGTACTTC
CDR3 protein: CASSLAEDYEQYF
J gene: TRBJ2-7
clone size: .
V gene: TRBV11-3
D gene: TRBD2

CDR3 DNA: TGCGCCAGCAGCCAGGAGCGGGGATCTGAGACCCAGTACTTC
CDR3 protein: CASSQERGSETQYF
J gene: TRBJ2-5
clone size: .
V gene: TRBV4-3
D gene: TRBD2

CDR3 DNA: TGTGCCAGCAGTTCCCCTAGCGGGAGGGCCTACGAGCAGTACTTC
CDR3 protein: CASSSPSGRAYEQYF
J gene: TRBJ2-7
clone size: .
V gene: TRBV28
D gene: TRBD2

CDR3 DNA: TGTGCCAGCAGCATTCTTCAGCCCCAGCATTTT
CDR3 protein: CASSILQPQHF
J gene: TRBJ1-5
clone size: .
V gene: TRBV21-1
D gene: .

CDR3 DNA: TGTGCCAGCAGTTTGGGGGACAGGGCAAGGGGCTACACCTTC
CDR3 protein: CASSLGDRARGYTF
J gene: TRBJ1-2
clone size: .
V gene: TRBV28
D gene: TRBD1

CDR3 DNA: TGCGCCAGCAGCCAAGATACGTCTGACAGGGCTGATAATTCACCCCTCCACTTT
CDR3 protein: CASSQDTSDRADNSPLHF
J gene: TRBJ1-6
clone size: .
V gene: TRBV4-1
D gene: TRBD1

CDR3 DNA: TGTGCCACCAGCAGAGATCTAGGAATTAGCTCCTACGAGCAGTACTTC
CDR3 protein: CATSRDLGISSYEQYF
J gene: TRBJ2-7
clone size: .
V gene: TRBV15
D gene: .

CDR3 DNA: TGCGCCAGCAGCTTGGGGCCGTTTCAGGGACAAGTCTATGGCTACACCTTC
CDR3 protein: CASSLGPFQGQVYGYTF
J gene: TRBJ1-2
clone size: .
V gene: TRBV5-1
D gene: .

CDR3 DNA: TGTGCCAGCAGGGGAGTCCAAGCCTACGAGCAGTACTTC
CDR3 protein: CASRGVQAYEQYF
J gene: TRBJ2-7
clone size: once
V gene: TRBV5-4
D gene: .

CDR3 DNA: TGTGCCAGCAGTTTTGGCGCCAGCGCAGATACGCAGTATTTT
CDR3 protein: CASSFGASADTQYF
J gene: TRBJ2-3
clone size: .
V gene: TRBV27
D gene: .

CDR3 DNA: TGTGCCAGCAGCTTAGTAGGGGGCCAAGAGACCCAGTACTTC
CDR3 protein: CASSLVGGQETQYF
J gene: TRBJ2-5
clone size: .
V gene: TRBV7-9
D gene: .

CDR3 DNA: TGCGCCAGCAGCAAAGGGACAGTCGTAGGGACAGATACGCAGTATTTT
CDR3 protein: CASSKGTVVGTDTQYF
J gene: TRBJ2-3
clone size: .
V gene: TRBV5-1
D gene: TRBD1

CDR3 DNA: TGTGCCAGCAGCCGAGGGTTTGTGGACAATCAGCCCCAGCATTTT
CDR3 protein: CASSRGFVDNQPQHF
J gene: TRBJ1-5
clone size: .
V gene: TRBV5-5
D gene: .

CDR3 DNA: TGTGCCAGCAATTTCGCGGACACAGATACGCAGTATTTT
CDR3 protein: CASNFADTDTQYF
J gene: TRBJ2-3
clone size: .
V gene: TRBV6-1
D gene: .

CDR3 DNA: TGTGCCACCAGCAGAGGTATAGCAGATAATGAAAAACTGTTTTTT
CDR3 protein: CATSRGIADNEKLFF
J gene: TRBJ1-4
clone size: .
V gene: TRBV15
D gene: .

CDR3 DNA: TGCGCCAGCAGCCAAGATTTATACATGAACACTGAAGCTTTCTTT
CDR3 protein: CASSQDLYMNTEAFF
J gene: TRBJ1-1
clone size: few
V gene: TRBV4-3
D gene: .

CDR3 DNA: TGTGCCAGCACCGACATGGGCTACGAGCAGTACTTC
CDR3 protein: CASTDMGYEQYF
J gene: TRBJ2-7
clone size: few
V gene: TRBV6-5
D gene: .

CDR3 DNA: TGTGCCAGCGGTCTGATAGCGGGGGGAAACACCGGGGAGCTGTTTTTT
CDR3 protein: CASGLIAGGNTGELFF
J gene: TRBJ2-2
clone size: .
V gene: TRBV7-9
D gene: TRBD2

CDR3 DNA: TGTGCCAGCAGTGTCACCCCCCTGATAGCGGGACGCGCAGATACGCAGTATTTT
CDR3 protein: CASSVTPLIAGRADTQYF
J gene: TRBJ2-3
clone size: .
V gene: TRBV2
D gene: TRBD2

CDR3 DNA: TGTGCCAGCAGGACGATATGGGTAGCCTATGGCTACACCTTC
CDR3 protein: CASRTIWVAYGYTF
J gene: TRBJ1-2
clone size: .
V gene: TRBV28
D gene: .

CDR3 DNA: TGTGCCAGCAGAGAATACCGGACTAGCAACTACAATGAGCAGTTCTTC
CDR3 protein: CASREYRTSNYNEQFF
J gene: TRBJ2-1
clone size: once
V gene: TRBV6-1
D gene: TRBD2

CDR3 DNA: TGTGCCAGCAGCCCCGAGGGGACAGGGAGCAATGAGCAGTTCTTC
CDR3 protein: CASSPEGTGSNEQFF
J gene: TRBJ2-1
clone size: .
V gene: TRBV13
D gene: TRBD1

CDR3 DNA: TGTGCCAGCAGTGTGGGACTAGCAGATACGCAGTATTTT
CDR3 protein: CASSVGLADTQYF
J gene: TRBJ2-3
clone size: .
V gene: TRBV6-4
D gene: TRBD2

CDR3 DNA: TGTGCCAGCGAATCGGGACTTGTCAATGAGCAGTTCTTC
CDR3 protein: CASESGLVNEQFF
J gene: TRBJ2-1
clone size: .
V gene: TRBV7-2
D gene: .

CDR3 DNA: TGTGCCAGCAGTGTGCACAGAGGGACTGAAGCTTTCTTT
CDR3 protein: CASSVHRGTEAFF
J gene: TRBJ1-1
clone size: .
V gene: TRBV6-4
D gene: .

CDR3 DNA: TGTGCCAGCAGCCAAGAATCTAGCGGGAGTCTCTATGAGCAGTTCTTC
CDR3 protein: CASSQESSGSLYEQFF
J gene: TRBJ2-1
clone size: .
V gene: TRBV4-2
D gene: TRBD2

CDR3 DNA: TGTGCCATTGGGCCCCCTGGGGGCTCCGACGGGGAGCTGTTTTTT
CDR3 protein: CAIGPPGGSDGELFF
J gene: TRBJ2-2
clone size: .
V gene: TRBV10-3
D gene: .

CDR3 DNA: TGCGCCAGCAGGCGACAGGATAACCGCTACGAGCAGTACTTC
CDR3 protein: CASRRQDNRYEQYF
J gene: TRBJ2-7
clone size: .
V gene: TRBV5-1
D gene: .

CDR3 DNA: TGTGCCAGCAGCTTGAGCCACTGGGGAAACACCATATATTTT
CDR3 protein: CASSLSHWGNTIYF
J gene: TRBJ1-3
clone size: .
V gene: TRBV7-2
D gene: .

CDR3 DNA: TGCGCCAGCAGCGAAGACAAGAAAGACTACGAGCAGTACTTC
CDR3 protein: CASSEDKKDYEQYF
J gene: TRBJ2-7
clone size: once
V gene: TRBV5-1
D gene: .

CDR3 DNA: TGTGCCAGCAGCCAAGATTCGGTTGACACTGAAGCTTTCTTT
CDR3 protein: CASSQDSVDTEAFF
J gene: TRBJ1-1
clone size: once
V gene: TRBV4-2
D gene: .

CDR3 DNA: TGTGCCAGCAGCTTCGCACAGCTGGCCACTGAAGCTTTCTTT
CDR3 protein: CASSFAQLATEAFF
J gene: TRBJ1-1
clone size: once
V gene: TRBV11-2
D gene: .

CDR3 DNA: TGTGCCAGCAGCCAGCCTAGCGGGATCGTAGGCTACGAGCAGTACTTC
CDR3 protein: CASSQPSGIVGYEQYF
J gene: TRBJ2-7
clone size: .
V gene: TRBV4-2
D gene: TRBD2

CDR3 DNA: TGTGCCAGCAGTGACTCGTTACAGGGGATGGGCTACACCTTC
CDR3 protein: CASSDSLQGMGYTF
J gene: TRBJ1-2
clone size: .
V gene: TRBV6-4
D gene: TRBD1

CDR3 DNA: TGTGCCAGCAGCTCAAGGAGTACCACTGAAGCTTTCTTT
CDR3 protein: CASSSRSTTEAFF
J gene: TRBJ1-1
clone size: .
V gene: TRBV6-5
D gene: .

CDR3 DNA: TGTGCCAGCAGCGTAGTACCAGGTGATACGCAGTATTTT
CDR3 protein: CASSVVPGDTQYF
J gene: TRBJ2-3
clone size: .
V gene: TRBV9
D gene: .

CDR3 DNA: TGCGCCAGCAACCCTGGCGGGCCAGCCGACATTCAGTACTTC
CDR3 protein: CASNPGGPADIQYF
J gene: TRBJ2-4
clone size: .
V gene: TRBV5-1
D gene: .

CDR3 DNA: TGTGCCAGCAGTGATGGACAGGGAACCTACGAGCAGTACTTC
CDR3 protein: CASSDGQGTYEQYF
J gene: TRBJ2-7
clone size: .
V gene: TRBV6-1
D gene: TRBD1

CDR3 DNA: TGTGCCACCAGGGGGCTCGCAGATACGCAGTATTTT
CDR3 protein: CATRGLADTQYF
J gene: TRBJ2-3
clone size: .
V gene: TRBV15
D gene: .

CDR3 DNA: TGTGCCAGCAGCCAAGCGCCTTCCGGGACAGGGGGTGGTTACACCTTC
CDR3 protein: CASSQAPSGTGGGYTF
J gene: TRBJ1-2
clone size: once
V gene: TRBV14
D gene: TRBD1

CDR3 DNA: TGTGCCAGTAGCTTTAATGGGTACAGGGGTTCCTACGAGCAGTACTTC
CDR3 protein: CASSFNGYRGSYEQYF
J gene: TRBJ2-7
clone size: .
V gene: TRBV19
D gene: TRBD1

CDR3 DNA: TGTGCCAGTAGTTCTTACGGGACTAGCGGCTCCTTCACAGATACGCAGTATTTT
CDR3 protein: CASSSYGTSGSFTDTQYF
J gene: TRBJ2-3
clone size: .
V gene: TRBV19
D gene: TRBD2

CDR3 DNA: TGTGCCAGCAGTGAGGGGACTAGCTTTTTCGAGACCCAGTACTTC
CDR3 protein: CASSEGTSFFETQYF
J gene: TRBJ2-5
clone size: .
V gene: TRBV25-1
D gene: TRBD2

CDR3 DNA: TGTGCCAGCAGTCTCGCCCGGGAGGGCGAGCAGTACTTC
CDR3 protein: CASSLAREGEQYF
J gene: TRBJ2-7
clone size: .
V gene: TRBV2
D gene: TRBD2

CDR3 DNA: TGTGCCAGCTCACCACCATCCCTAAGCTCCTACGAGCAGTACTTC
CDR3 protein: CASSPPSLSSYEQYF
J gene: TRBJ2-7
clone size: once
V gene: TRBV18
D gene: .

CDR3 DNA: TGTGCCAGTAACCACCGAGGTTCGCGATACGAGCAGTACTTC
CDR3 protein: CASNHRGSRYEQYF
J gene: TRBJ2-7
clone size: .
V gene: TRBV19
D gene: .

CDR3 DNA: TGTGCCAGCAGCCCAGGGTACTTAGCAGATACGCAGTATTTT
CDR3 protein: CASSPGYLADTQYF
J gene: TRBJ2-3
clone size: once
V gene: TRBV7-8
D gene: .

CDR3 DNA: TGTTCCAGCAGCTTACCAGCCTACGAGCAGTACTTC
CDR3 protein: CSSSLPAYEQYF
J gene: TRBJ2-7
clone size: .
V gene: TRBV7-9
D gene: .

CDR3 DNA: TGTGCCAGCAGCTTAACTGGGACAGGGCCCTACGAGCAGTACTTC
CDR3 protein: CASSLTGTGPYEQYF
J gene: TRBJ2-7
clone size: .
V gene: TRBV7-3
D gene: TRBD1

CDR3 DNA: TGTGCCAGCTCCCCGCGCCGGGTCAGCGGGATGAATGAGCAGTTCTTC
CDR3 protein: CASSPRRVSGMNEQFF
J gene: TRBJ2-1
clone size: .
V gene: TRBV18
D gene: TRBD2

CDR3 DNA: TGTGCCAGCAGCCGGGACTCCAGCTCTGGGGCCAACGTCCTGACTTTC
CDR3 protein: CASSRDSSSGANVLTF
J gene: TRBJ2-6
clone size: .
V gene: TRBV25-1
D gene: .

CDR3 DNA: TGTGCCAGCAGCTTAGAATTTAGGACAGGGTCCTACGAGCAGTACTTC
CDR3 protein: CASSLEFRTGSYEQYF
J gene: TRBJ2-7
clone size: few
V gene: TRBV11-3
D gene: TRBD1

CDR3 DNA: TGTGCCAGCAGCTTAGAACGGGGGGGCCCGGGCACAGATACGCAGTATTTT
CDR3 protein: CASSLERGGPGTDTQYF
J gene: TRBJ2-3
clone size: .
V gene: TRBV13
D gene: TRBD2